This T cell receptor beta chain was sequenced for a study of T-cell reconstitution after alpha-beta-depleted transplantation in children. The authors prepared the TCRbeta library with unique molecular identifiers. MiXCR, run by TCRdb on the PCR reads, gives a single entry per CDR3 protein. This table holds about 120,000 distinct CDR3 sequences, more than 20% found once. CDR3 size: 14 residues. From germline, CDR1 is SGHDT and CDR2 YYEEEE. The germline V and J ends were trimmed by 0 bases and 3 bases, with 10 bases remaining between them. V gene TRBV5-6 combines with J gene TRBJ2-7, with D uncertain. Sample: PBMCs, mostly from graft donor cells, taken 180 days after TCRalphabeta/CD19-depleted stem cell transplant. This TCR came from a male patient under 10 years old who had a stem cell transplant for chronic granulomatous disease, so the T cells may come from the graft donor. In DNA form, the CDR3 reads TGTGCCAGCAGCTTGGACTATAAGGTCTACGAGCAGTACTTC. It encodes CASSLDYKVYEQYF.